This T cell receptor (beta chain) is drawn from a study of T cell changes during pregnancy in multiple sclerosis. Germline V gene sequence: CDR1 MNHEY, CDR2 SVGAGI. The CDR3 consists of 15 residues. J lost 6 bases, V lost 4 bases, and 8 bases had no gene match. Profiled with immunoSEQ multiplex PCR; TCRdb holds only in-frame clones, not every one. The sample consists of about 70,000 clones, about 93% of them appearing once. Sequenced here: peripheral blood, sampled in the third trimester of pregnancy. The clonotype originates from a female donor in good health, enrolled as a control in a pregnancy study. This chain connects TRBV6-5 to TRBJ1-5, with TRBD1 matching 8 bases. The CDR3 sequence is CASSSGQGAGQPQHF. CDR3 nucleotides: TGTGCCAGCAGTTCTGGTCAGGGGGCCGGTCAGCCCCAGCATTTT.